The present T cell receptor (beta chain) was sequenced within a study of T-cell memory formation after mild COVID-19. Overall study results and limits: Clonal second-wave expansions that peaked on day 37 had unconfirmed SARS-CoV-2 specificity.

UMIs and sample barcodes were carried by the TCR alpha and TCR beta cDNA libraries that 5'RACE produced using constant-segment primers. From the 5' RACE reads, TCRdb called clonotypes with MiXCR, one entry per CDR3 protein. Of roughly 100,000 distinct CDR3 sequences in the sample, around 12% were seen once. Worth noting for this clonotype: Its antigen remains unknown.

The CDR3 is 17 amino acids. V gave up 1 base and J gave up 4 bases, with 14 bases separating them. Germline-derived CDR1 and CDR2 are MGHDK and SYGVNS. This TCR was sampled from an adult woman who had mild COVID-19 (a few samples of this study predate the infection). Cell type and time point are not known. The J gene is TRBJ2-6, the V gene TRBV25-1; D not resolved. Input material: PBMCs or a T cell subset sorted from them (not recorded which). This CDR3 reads CASSEFRPTYGANVLTF. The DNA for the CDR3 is TGTGCCAGCAGTGAATTCCGGCCCACGTACGGGGCCAACGTCCTGACTTTC.